The sample holds many counts of the clone carrying this T cell receptor beta chain. Its antigen is as yet unknown. The sample is drawn from a study of response to subunit inactivated influenza vaccine. Overall study findings and caveats: After each seasonal influenza vaccination, few new T cells are recruited, the authors suggested.

Each CDR3 protein is one row after TCRdb ran MiXCR on the RT-PCR reads. The sample shows 650,000 to 800,000 distinct CDR3 sequences, around a sixth of them seen only once. J was trimmed by 4 bases and V by 5 bases; bases with no gene match: 4. CDR1 LGHNA and CDR2 YNFKEQ come from the germline V gene. This CDR3 is built from 15 residues. Sequences were derived from PBMCs from blood, sampled roughly 5 days after vaccination. The rearrangement joins TRBV4-2 to TRBJ2-2, with 10 bases identical to TRBD2. This TCR derives from a man aged 45-65 years who received an inactivated influenza vaccine. The CDR3 spells CASSAGLASTGELFF. The CDR3, as DNA: TGTGCCAGCAGCGCGGGACTAGCGAGCACCGGGGAGCTGTTTTTT.